The text below deals with one T cell receptor beta chain. Its antigen remains unknown. The method was immunoSEQ multiplex PCR; TCRdb's version includes in-frame clones alone and lacks a portion of them. The table records roughly 700,000 clones, roughly nine tenths of them present only once. The CDR3 has 14 amino acids. Between the trimmed V and J ends, which lost 4 bases and 10 bases, there was a span of 20 bases. The germline V gene has CDR1 SGHNT and CDR2 YYREEE (reference sequence). As to treatment: about 20 received Ad26.COV2.S at low or high dose, single or two shots; several received placebo; per-sample allocation not given. Each sample was drawn 63 days after the first injection (of vaccine or placebo). The donor was a Boston adult aged 18-55 years. In the vaccine, an Ad26 vector expressed the SARS-CoV-2 spike of the Wuhan strain. This sample was included in a study of Ad26.COV2.S vaccination and SARS-CoV-2 variants. Study background: Donor had been placed in the Ad26.COV2.S arm of the COV1001 trial.

Whole-study findings and limits: A substantial breadth of spike-specific CD8+ and CD4+ T cell responses after vaccination has been reported.

Sequenced here: peripheral blood, sampled in a trial of Ad26.COV2.S vaccine versus placebo. The receptor's source is a person aged 18-65 years who received the Ad26.COV2.S COVID-19 vaccine or a placebo. The rearrangement uses TRBV5-4 and TRBJ2-5; TRBD2 is a possible D gene (5 bases). The CDR3 loop reads CASSPRVDEEGQYF. CDR3 DNA sequence: TGTGCCAGCAGCCCGCGAGTCGACGAAGAGGGCCAGTACTTC.